The 10 T cell receptor beta chains below come from one sample, sequenced in a study of blood T cell repertoires in COVID-19. Profiling relied on immunoSEQ multiplex PCR, and the TCRdb table lists in-frame clones only, not all of them. The data show under 350,000 clones, 65% to 90% seen once. Source material: peripheral blood. These receptors were collected from a human donor in a cohort sampled during active COVID-19.

The chain combines TRBV3-1 (or the pseudogene TRBV3-2) with TRBJ2-5; the D is unclear. CDR1 and CDR2 (germline): LGHDT, YNNKEL (reference sequence). Trimming pared 4 bases from V and 3 bases from J, leaving 9 bases between. This CDR3 region has 13 residues. In nucleotides, the CDR3 is TGTGCCAGCAGCCGAAACACCGAAGAGACCCAGTACTTC. As protein: CASSRNTEETQYF.

This clone was seen a single time. The chain couples TRBV5-1 to TRBJ2-1; 12 nucleotides agree with TRBD2. The CDR3 extends over 15 amino acids. Germline values: CDR1 SGHRS, CDR2 YFSETQ. V shed 4 bases and J 7 bases; nucleotides not matched to a gene: 6. As DNA, the CDR3 is TGCGCCAGCAGCGTTGGGACTAGCGGGCTTAATGAGCAGTTCTTC. Protein product: CASSVGTSGLNEQFF. Full variable domain (outside the CDR3, taken from reference TRBV5-1 and TRBJ2-1): KAGVTQTPRYLIKTRGQQVTLSCSPISGHRSVSWYQQTPGQGLQFLFEYFSETQRNKGNFPGRFSGRQFSNSRSEMNVSTLELGDSALYLCASSVGTSGLNEQFFGPGTRLTVL.

J is TRBJ2-1 and V is TRBV7-2, with D possibly matching TRBD1 (5 bases). The germline CDR1 and CDR2 sequences are SGHTA and FQGNSA. V was cut by 3 bases and J by 6 bases, with 15 bases left in between. This CDR3 has 15 residues. CDR3 in amino acids: CASSFSTFQGNEQFF. The CDR3 region has the DNA TGTGCCAGCAGCTTCAGCACCTTCCAGGGCAATGAGCAGTTCTTC. Using reference TRBV7-2 and TRBJ2-1 for the parts outside the CDR3, the full variable domain is GAGVSQSPSNKVTEKGKDVELRCDPISGHTALYWYRQSLGQGLEFLIYFQGNSAPDKSGLPSDRFSAERTGGSVSTLTIQRTQQEDSAVYLCASSFSTFQGNEQFFGPGTRLTVL.

The chain employs TRBV18 and TRBJ1-1, with a possible D match to TRBD1 (5 bases). The germline V gene encodes CDR1 KGHSH and CDR2 LQKENI. Trimming took 6 bases from V and 4 from J, leaving 18 bases between them. This CDR3 spans 15 amino acids. The CDR3 DNA follows: TGTGCCAGCTCCCTTAGGAGGGGACGGAGCACTGAAGCTTTCTTT. As protein: CASSLRRGRSTEAFF.

V and J are TRBV19 and TRBJ1-2, with 8 bases aligning to TRBD1. Germline V lookup: CDR1 LNHDA, CDR2 SQIVND (reference sequence). J gave up 2 bases and V 6 bases, and 5 bases lay outside the gene matches. The length of the CDR3 is 14 residues. CDR3 sequence: CASSPDRVNYGYTF. The CDR3 nucleotides read TGTGCCAGTAGCCCGGACAGGGTCAACTATGGCTACACCTTC.

The rearrangement links TRBV4-1 to TRBJ2-7; 7 bases match TRBD1. Germline V gene sequence: CDR1 MGHRA, CDR2 YSYEKL. CDR3 size: 15 residues. Unmatched junction bases numbered 11, after V lost 4 bases and J lost 5 bases. For the CDR3, the DNA is TGCGCCAGCAGCCCTACCGACAGGGAAGATAACGAGCAGTACTTC. Amino acids: CASSPTDREDNEQYF.

This CDR3 is CASSFGGRNGYTF. The CDR3 DNA sequence: TGTGCCAGCAGTTTCGGGGGGAGGAATGGCTACACCTTC. The chain uses TRBV27 and TRBJ1-2; perhaps TRBD1 as D (5 bases). CDR3 length equals 13 residues. The V gene's germline CDR1 is MNHEY and CDR2 SMNVEV (reference sequence). The germline V and J ends were trimmed by 3 bases and 6 bases, with 11 bases remaining between them.

The rearrangement links TRBV7-9 to TRBJ2-1; 8 bases match TRBD2. After removal of 3 bases from V and 6 bases from J, the junction contained 7 bases not matched to a gene. Looked up from germline, CDR1 is SEHNR and CDR2 is FQNEAQ (reference sequence). This CDR3 region has 15 residues. CDR3 in amino acids: CASSFASGSINEQFF. As DNA, the CDR3 is TGTGCCAGCAGCTTTGCGAGCGGGAGTATCAATGAGCAGTTCTTC. Full variable domain (missing parts from reference TRBV7-9 and TRBJ2-1): DTGVSQNPRHKITKRGQNVTFRCDPISEHNRLYWYRQTLGQGPEFLTYFQNEAQLEKSRLLSDRFSAERPKGSFSTLEIQRTEQGDSAMYLCASSFASGSINEQFFGPGTRLTVL.

The chain has TRBV5-1 and TRBJ1-4, with 8 nucleotides matching TRBD1. Trimming took 4 bases from V and 3 from J; bases not matched to a gene: 8. Germline CDR1 reads SGHRS; CDR2 reads YFSETQ. There are 16 residues in the CDR3. The CDR3 loop is CASSPNTGGANEKLFF. The CDR3 DNA reads as TGCGCCAGCAGCCCTAATACAGGGGGGGCTAATGAAAAACTGTTTTTT.

V gene TRBV24-1 combines with J gene TRBJ1-5; TRBD1 might be the D (6 bases). CDR1 and CDR2 (germline): KGHDR, SFDVKD. The CDR3 is made up of 15 amino acids. Trimming took off 2 bases at V and 9 bases at J, with 16 bases between the two ends. The CDR3 DNA is TGTGCCACCAGTGATTCGCAAACAGGGTTCCCGCCCCAGCATTTT. Translated: CATSDSQTGFPPQHF.